These 23 T cell receptor beta chains share one sample of origin, sequenced in a study of blood T cell repertoires in COVID-19 (dated by TCRdb to the early 2020s). The library was obtained by the immunoSEQ multiplex PCR assay. TCRdb retrieved this table from immuneACCESS and kept in-frame rearrangements only. Not all clones are present; in checked studies, unresolved V genes account for under half, and no reason is known for the remainder. The sample data list 35,000 to 40,000 clones, and roughly 87% of these were observed just once. 7% to 8.5% of the sample is taken by the ten largest. Sequences were obtained from peripheral blood. Receptor source: a human donor in a cohort sampled during active COVID-19.

This chain links TRBV11-2 with TRBJ2-7, with 13 positions matching TRBD2. CDR1 SGHAT and CDR2 FQNNGV come from the germline V gene. The CDR3 runs to 14 residues. The V and J ends lost 6 bases and 3 bases, in that order; junction bases with no gene match: 2. CDR3: CASSRTSGSYEQYF. CDR3 coding DNA: TGTGCCAGCAGTCGGACTAGCGGGAGCTACGAGCAGTACTTC.

The chain carries TRBV9 and TRBJ2-2, with TRBD1 as a possible D gene (6 bases). The CDR3 has 15 amino acids. Germline CDR1 and CDR2: SGDLS and YYNGEE. Trimming removed 4 bases from V and 4 bases from J, with 14 bases in between. The CDR3 reads CASSTTGLGTGELFF. The CDR3, as DNA: TGTGCCAGCAGCACTACAGGGCTCGGCACCGGGGAGCTGTTTTTT. Combining the CDR3 with reference TRBV9 and TRBJ2-2 gives the whole variable domain DSGVTQTPKHLITATGQRVTLRCSPRSGDLSVYWYQQSLDQGLQFLIQYYNGEERAKGNILERFSAQQFPDLHSELNLSSLELGDSALYFCASSTTGLGTGELFFGEGSRLTVL.

The chain carries TRBV5-1 and TRBJ2-3; 7 bases agree with TRBD1. The CDR3 loop spans 19 amino acids. Germline CDR1 SGHRS, CDR2 YFSETQ. V dropped 2 bases and J dropped 2; count of bases not matched to a gene: 17. Written as DNA, the CDR3 is TGCGCCAGCAGCTTCGGGAATTACAGGGGCCGTTCCTTCACAGATACGCAGTATTTT. Its protein is CASSFGNYRGRSFTDTQYF. Supplemented by reference TRBV5-1 and TRBJ2-3, the full variable domain reads KAGVTQTPRYLIKTRGQQVTLSCSPISGHRSVSWYQQTPGQGLQFLFEYFSETQRNKGNFPGRFSGRQFSNSRSEMNVSTLELGDSALYLCASSFGNYRGRSFTDTQYFGPGTRLTVL.

This chain uses TRBV2 with TRBJ2-1; TRBD2 is a possible D gene (5 bases). V gave up 7 bases and J gave up 10 bases, with 11 bases separating them. This CDR3 is 11 amino acids long. Germline V gene data show CDR1 as SNHLY and CDR2 as FYNNEI. The CDR3 sequence: CASTKRGEQFF. The CDR3 nucleotides read TGTGCCAGCACCAAGAGAGGGGAGCAGTTCTTC.

The rearrangement joins TRBV30 to TRBJ1-5, with TRBD1 matching 7 bases. Germline V lookup: CDR1 GTSNPN, CDR2 SVGIG (reference sequence). V dropped 2 bases and J dropped 1; count of bases not matched to a gene: 5. The CDR3 has 15 amino acids. CDR3 DNA: TGTGCCTGGAGTTCAGGGGGTGGGAGCAATCAGCCCCAGCATTTT. This gives the protein CAWSSGGGSNQPQHF.

This chain joins TRBV4-1 and TRBJ2-5; 9 nucleotides match TRBD2. CDR3 length: 14 amino acids. Germline lookup yields CDR1 MGHRA and CDR2 YSYEKL. Trimming removed 3 bases from V and 4 bases from J; junction bases left unmatched: 3. CDR3 residues: CASSQGTSRETQYF. CDR3 coding DNA: TGCGCCAGCAGCCAGGGGACTAGCAGAGAGACCCAGTACTTC.

The chain links TRBV11-1 to TRBJ2-3, with D uncertain. The CDR3 contains 15 residues. With 3 bases removed from V and 2 bases from J, the gap between germline ends came to 12 bases. CDR1 is SGHAT and CDR2 is FQDESV in the germline V gene (reference sequence). DNA for the CDR3: TGTGCCAGCAGCTTCCACCCGGAGCCCACAGATACGCAGTATTTT. It codes for CASSFHPEPTDTQYF.

V gene TRBV6-5 combines with J gene TRBJ2-2, with D possibly TRBD1 on 5 matching bases. From germline, CDR1 is MNHEY and CDR2 SVGAGI. The CDR3 length is 12 residues. Written as DNA, the CDR3 is TGTGCGACAGTTGCAACCACCGGGGAGCTGTTTTTT. Protein sequence: CATVATTGELFF.

This chain joins TRBV3-1 (or the pseudogene TRBV3-2) and TRBJ1-6; D remains ambiguous. Germline V lookup: CDR1 LGHDT, CDR2 YNNKEL (reference sequence). CDR3 size: 13 residues. The V end was cut by 3 bases, the J end by 10 bases, with 10 bases between. The CDR3 nucleotides read TGTGCCAGCAGCCAGGCCCCGTGGTCACCCCTCCACTTT. Translating gives CASSQAPWSPLHF.

This clone was counted only a few times. V and J are TRBV5-1 and TRBJ2-7; 13 nucleotides align to TRBD2. CDR1 is SGHRS and CDR2 is YFSETQ in the germline V gene. CDR3 length: 16 amino acids. V gave up 4 bases and J gave up 1 base; unmatched junction bases: 5. The CDR3 region is CASSMTSGGLSYEQYF. The CDR3 nucleotides read TGCGCCAGCAGCATGACTAGCGGGGGGCTATCCTACGAGCAGTACTTC.

This clone was counted a single time. The CDR3 sequence: CASSQGWQGENTEAFF. CDR3 DNA sequence: TGTGCCAGCAGCCAAGGCTGGCAGGGCGAGAACACTGAAGCTTTCTTT. The V gene is TRBV4-2, the J gene TRBJ1-1, with D perhaps TRBD1 (5 bases). The V and J ends lost 1 base and 1 base respectively, with 13 bases between them. The CDR3 has 16 residues. Germline V gene data show CDR1 as LGHNA and CDR2 as YNFKEQ.

This rearrangement joins TRBV25-1 to TRBJ2-7; 7 bases fit TRBD2. The CDR3 has 14 amino acids. Germline-derived CDR1 and CDR2 are MGHDK and SYGVNS. V lost 3 bases and J lost 5; bases outside the gene matches: 7. CDR3 region: CASSDVAGDDEQYF. The CDR3 DNA is TGTGCCAGCAGTGACGTCGCGGGAGACGACGAGCAGTACTTC.

This clone has only a few counts. The chain employs TRBV6-5 and TRBJ1-2, with TRBD1 identical over 8 bases. With V trimmed by 6 bases and J by 6 bases, 6 bases remained unmatched. This CDR3 has 13 residues. Germline-derived CDR1 and CDR2 are MNHEY and SVGAGI. The CDR3 loop reads CASSLQGVDGYTF. DNA of the CDR3: TGTGCCAGCAGCCTACAGGGGGTGGATGGCTACACCTTC.

This clone came up once. The genes are TRBV15 and TRBJ2-1, with 11 bases identical to TRBD2. The CDR3 contains 17 residues. The ends lost 0 bases at V and 2 bases at J; junction bases unmatched: 3. The germline CDR1 and CDR2 sequences are LNHNV and YYDKDF (reference sequence). CDR3 sequence (DNA): TGTGCCACCAGCAGAGATCCTAGCGGGGGGACCTACAATGAGCAGTTCTTC. Its protein is CATSRDPSGGTYNEQFF.

The chain combines TRBV10-3 with TRBJ2-3, with 11 bases lining up with TRBD2. V gave up 10 bases and J gave up 3 bases; unmatched junction bases: 3. This CDR3 comprises 13 residues. Per germline, CDR1 ENHRY and CDR2 SYGVKD. The CDR3 reads CATIAGGTDTQYF. CDR3 nucleotide sequence: TGTGCCACGATAGCGGGAGGGACAGATACGCAGTATTTT.

The chain uses TRBV6-5 and TRBJ1-1; D unresolved. The germline CDR1 and CDR2 sequences are MNHEY and SVGAGI. The CDR3 has 13 residues. V was trimmed by 0 bases and J by 4 bases, leaving 6 bases between them. The CDR3 nucleotides are TGTGCCAGCAGTTACTCGTTCGGCACTGAAGCTTTCTTT. Its protein product is CASSYSFGTEAFF.

This rearrangement joins TRBV2 to TRBJ1-5; 9 positions agree with TRBD1. Germline loops: CDR1 SNHLY, CDR2 FYNNEI. The trim removed 7 bases at V and 12 bases at J, leaving 19 bases unmatched. There are 16 residues in the CDR3. The CDR3 spells CASTLGGQGLQSVQHF. In DNA form, the CDR3 reads TGTGCCAGCACCCTAGGAGGACAGGGGCTGCAATCGGTCCAGCATTTT.

The V and J genes are TRBV5-1 and TRBJ2-1; a possible D gene is TRBD1 (5 bases). This CDR3 has 23 amino acids. Per the germline V gene, CDR1 is SGHRS and CDR2 is YFSETQ. V dropped 5 bases and J dropped 2 bases, with 38 bases sitting between them. The CDR3 sequence is CASSRLLTFRVKVPRNTYNEQFF. CDR3 DNA: TGCGCCAGCAGTCGACTGCTCACCTTCAGGGTTAAGGTCCCTAGAAATACCTACAATGAGCAGTTCTTC.

The CDR3 loop reads CAWTPGTVSGELFF. The CDR3 DNA reads TGTGCCTGGACCCCAGGGACTGTATCCGGGGAGCTGTTTTTT. The chain combines TRBV30 with TRBJ2-2; tentatively, D is TRBD2 (6 bases). The CDR3 has 14 residues. The V and J ends lost 4 bases and 6 bases respectively, with 15 bases between them. The germline CDR1 and CDR2 sequences are GTSNPN and SVGIG (reference sequence).

The chain carries TRBV5-1 and TRBJ1-6, with TRBD1 identical over 10 bases. Germline V gene lookup returns CDR1 SGHRS and CDR2 YFSETQ. The J segment lost 7 bases and the V segment lost 0 bases, leaving 1 base of the junction unmatched. The CDR3 consists of 15 residues. DNA for the CDR3: TGCGCCAGCAGCTTGGGGGGACAGGGGAATTCACCCCTCCACTTT. Translated: CASSLGGQGNSPLHF. Filled out from reference TRBV5-1 and TRBJ1-6, the complete variable domain reads KAGVTQTPRYLIKTRGQQVTLSCSPISGHRSVSWYQQTPGQGLQFLFEYFSETQRNKGNFPGRFSGRQFSNSRSEMNVSTLELGDSALYLCASSLGGQGNSPLHFGNGTRLTVT.

The chain has TRBV3-1 (or the pseudogene TRBV3-2) and TRBJ1-2; D might be TRBD1 (5 bases). From germline, CDR1 is LGHDT and CDR2 YNNKEL (reference sequence). Trimming took 2 bases from V and 6 from J, leaving 13 bases between them. The CDR3 is 14 residues long. The CDR3 sequence: CASSQNGQGHGYTF. The CDR3 bases are TGTGCCAGCAGCCAAAATGGACAAGGCCATGGCTACACCTTC.

The chain uses TRBV6-5 and TRBJ1-1, with D uncertain. Germline V gene lookup returns CDR1 MNHEY and CDR2 SVGAGI. This CDR3 has 13 residues. Trimming removed 6 bases at V and 1 base at J, with 9 bases between. The CDR3 DNA sequence: TGTGCCAGCAGCGGGGTTGGGAACACTGAAGCTTTCTTT. Residues: CASSGVGNTEAFF.

V usage is TRBV18 and J usage is TRBJ1-1; D perhaps matches TRBD1 (6 bases). The length of the CDR3 is 14 residues. Germline loops: CDR1 KGHSH, CDR2 LQKENI. V lost 2 bases and J lost 7, with 14 bases in between. DNA of the CDR3: TGTGCCAGCTCACCAATCCAGGGGCCCGATGAAGCTTTCTTT. Translated, it gives CASSPIQGPDEAFF.